The rows below give T cell receptor beta chains drawn from one sample of a study. TCRdb used MiXCR to reprocess the 5' RACE reads, holding one entry per CDR3 protein. The table lists around 34,000 distinct CDR3 sequences, approximately 30% of them singletons. Sequencing was carried out using tumor-infiltrating Tregs sorted from the breast tumor. The receptors stem from a female donor with breast cancer. The CDR3 runs from the conserved cysteine through the conserved F or W. The order of the fields is V gene, J gene, CDR3 protein.

TRBV2	TRBJ1-2	CASNPAGGAGYYGYTF
TRBV5-6	TRBJ1-2	CASSLTGARGYTF
TRBV12-3/TRBV12-4	TRBJ1-1	CARSFGQRRTEALF
TRBV7-6	TRBJ2-3	CASSLVHGSTDTQYF
TRBV19	TRBJ2-7	CASSFGQAYEQYF
TRBV5-1	TRBJ2-1	CASSSLAGLSYNEQFF
TRBV20-1	TRBJ1-1	CSGGGPENTEAFF
TRBV5-1	TRBJ1-6	CASRNDRNSPLHF
TRBV6-5	TRBJ1-4	CASSPGVATNEKLFF
TRBV20-1	TRBJ2-3	CSATRPDTQYF
TRBV30	TRBJ2-1	CAWSRGKNNEQFF
TRBV12-3/TRBV12-4	TRBJ2-7	CASSPDRSEGHEQYF
TRBV10-3	TRBJ2-6	CASSPDNTEANVLTF
TRBV15	TRBJ2-1	CATSRVAGWGVSYNEQFF
TRBV30	TRBJ2-4	CAWKGLVKNIQYF
TRBV7-2	TRBJ2-3	CASSLAYYTQYF
TRBV20-1	TRBJ1-6	CSASTTGGADNSPLHF
TRBV19	TRBJ1-5	CASSRDRINQPQHF
TRBV10-3	TRBJ2-7	CAISEGSVGDEQYF